The source of this T cell receptor beta chain is a study of blood T cell repertoires in COVID-19. On the study more broadly: COVID-19 samples from acute and convalescent phases originated in the United States, Italy and Spain.

Sequencing was performed with immunoSEQ multiplex PCR; in TCRdb, only in-frame clones are kept and a portion is missing. This sample has 300,000 to 400,000 clones, with approximately 89% found just once. Germline CDR1 and CDR2: LGHNA and YSLEER. Trimming removed 0 bases from V and 0 bases from J, with 9 bases in between. The CDR3 loop spans 16 amino acids. The V gene is TRBV4-3, the J gene TRBJ2-1; D remains unclear. The sequenced material came from peripheral blood. The origin of this receptor is a woman younger than 30 who had recovered from COVID-19. The CDR3 nucleotides read TGCGCCAGCAGCCAAGATCCAGGCTTCTCCTACAATGAGCAGTTCTTC. Encoded protein: CASSQDPGFSYNEQFF.